These 22 T cell receptor beta chains came from one sample sequenced in a study of response to subunit inactivated influenza vaccine. TCRdb processed the RT-PCR reads anew with MiXCR; each CDR3 protein has one entry. The sample contains roughly 500,000 distinct CDR3 sequences, under 25% of which appear only once. These same data were also listed under a study on T cells expressing NK-cell markers. That paper states: 5'RACE template switching built TCR beta cDNA with unique molecular identifiers.

This specimen consisted of CD4+ T cells sorted from PBMCs, obtained 11 to 12 days after vaccination. These TCRs come from a man aged 45-65 years who received an inactivated influenza vaccine.

This clonotype showed up just a few times. The chain combines TRBV20-1 with TRBJ2-7; D is ambiguous. The CDR3 is made up of 13 amino acids. Per the germline V gene, CDR1 is DFQATT and CDR2 is SNEGSKA (reference sequence). V lost 2 bases, J lost 6 bases, and 14 bases lay in between. CDR3 DNA sequence: TGCAGTGCTAGAAAAGGAGTAGAAGGCGAGCAGTACTTC. This sequence encodes CSARKGVEGEQYF.

J is TRBJ2-1 and V is TRBV4-1; TRBD2 might be the D (5 bases). The V gene's germline CDR1 is MGHRA and CDR2 YSYEKL. V was shortened by 4 bases and J by 6 bases, with 22 bases between the two germline ends. This CDR3 spans 17 amino acids. Written as DNA, the CDR3 is TGCGCCAGCAGCCTACGCTTAGCGAGGGAGCCCCCCAATGAGCAGTTCTTC. Translating gives CASSLRLAREPPNEQFF.

The gene calls are TRBV7-8 and TRBJ2-4; 14 nucleotides match TRBD2. The CDR3 runs 19 residues. V shed 1 base and J 1 base; nucleotides not matched to a gene: 6. Germline lookup yields CDR1 SGHVS and CDR2 FQNEAQ. The CDR3 DNA is TGTGCCAGCAGCTTAGTGACTAGCGGGAGGGCCGAGGCCAAAAACATTCAGTACTTC. Translated: CASSLVTSGRAEAKNIQYF.

As concerns this clonotype: A much larger clone is a single base away; this may be a read error. This chain links TRBV10-3 with TRBJ1-3; a possible D gene is TRBD1 (6 bases). The germline V gene has CDR1 ENHRY and CDR2 SYGVKD. This CDR3 has 14 residues. The CDR3 region has the DNA TGTGCCATCAGTAAGGACAGCTCTGCAAACACCATATATTTT. Translation gives CAISKDSSANTIYF.

The chain links TRBV9 to TRBJ1-2; D unclear. Germline assignment: CDR1 SGDLS and CDR2 YYNGEE. The CDR3 totals 14 residues. Deletions cut 4 bases from V and 5 bases from J, with 15 bases between. The CDR3 DNA is TGTGCCAGCAGCCCGTCTTTTGGGTCTTATGGCTACACCTTC. Its translation is CASSPSFGSYGYTF.

This chain connects TRBV5-1 to TRBJ2-3; D remains unclear. Looked up from germline, CDR1 is SGHRS and CDR2 is YFSETQ. V gave up 0 bases and J gave up 6 bases, with 8 bases separating them. This CDR3 spans 13 amino acids. This chain's CDR3 is CASSLATHDTQYF. For the CDR3, the DNA is TGCGCCAGCAGCTTGGCGACTCATGATACGCAGTATTTT.

The J gene is TRBJ2-2, the V gene TRBV15, with D possibly TRBD1 on 5 matching bases. The CDR3 spans 16 residues. Trimming stripped 0 bases from V and 4 bases from J, with 12 bases between. The germline CDR1 and CDR2 sequences are LNHNV and YYDKDF (reference sequence). In DNA form, the CDR3 reads TGTGCCACCAGCAGAGATCAGGGCACCAGCACCGGGGAGCTGTTTTTT. Amino acid sequence: CATSRDQGTSTGELFF.

The chain combines TRBV5-5 with TRBJ2-3; 11 bases line up with TRBD2. With 1 base clipped from V and 4 bases from J, the junction kept 8 bases outside the gene matches. The germline CDR1 and CDR2 sequences are SGHKS and YYEKEE (reference sequence). The CDR3 runs to 17 residues. The CDR3 coding sequence is TGTGCCAGCAGCTTGCCCAGCCTAGCGGGAGGTGCAGATACGCAGTATTTT. Its protein is CASSLPSLAGGADTQYF.

The chain links TRBV7-2 to TRBJ2-5; 8 bases align to TRBD1. The junction had 5 bases not matched to a gene; V was cut back by 7 bases and J by 1 base. CDR1 and CDR2 (germline): SGHTA, FQGNSA. The CDR3 has 14 amino acids. The CDR3 nucleotides are TGTGCCAGCACCCCTCAGGGGGCCCAAGAGACCCAGTACTTC. It translates to CASTPQGAQETQYF.

Remarks on this clonotype: The junction does not match germline at one end; this may be a read error. V is TRBV6-2 or TRBV6-3 and J is TRBJ1-1, with D possibly matching TRBD1 (6 bases). Germline-derived CDR1 and CDR2 are MNHEY and SVGEGT. The CDR3 is 15 amino acids. As DNA, the CDR3 is TGTGTCAGCAGAGAACCCGGGACACAGAACACTGAAGCTTTCTTT. Its protein product is CVSREPGTQNTEAFF.

The table lists this clonotype with a few counts. J is TRBJ2-1 and V is TRBV6-2 or TRBV6-3; D is unclear. Trimming left V 6 bases short and J 7 bases short, with 7 bases between. The length of the CDR3 is 11 residues. Germline lookup yields CDR1 MNHEY and CDR2 SVGEGT. CDR3 residues: CASRRSNEQFF. The CDR3 DNA follows: TGTGCCAGCAGGCGGAGTAATGAGCAGTTCTTC.

This clonotype turned up a few times. The chain couples TRBV10-2 to TRBJ2-3, with D tentatively TRBD1 or TRBD2 (5 bases each). V lost 3 bases, J lost 3 bases, and 10 bases lay in between. The CDR3 extends over 14 amino acids. Germline assignment: CDR1 WSHSY and CDR2 SAAADI. CDR3 sequence: CASSDGWGTDTQYF. CDR3 DNA: TGCGCCAGCAGTGACGGGTGGGGGACAGATACGCAGTATTTT.

The V gene is TRBV3-1, the J gene TRBJ2-2, with D possibly TRBD1 on 6 matching bases. Germline CDR1 LGHDT, CDR2 YNNKEL (reference sequence). The CDR3 runs 16 residues. Trimming shortened V by 5 bases and J by 1 base, and 14 bases separated the two germline ends. This CDR3 is CASSSLGHGNTGELFF. As DNA, the CDR3 is TGTGCCAGCAGCTCACTGGGACACGGGAACACCGGGGAGCTGTTTTTT.

In its sample, this clonotype was seen a few times. This sequence joins TRBV10-3 and TRBJ2-7; D is uncertain. The V and J ends lost 2 bases and 5 bases respectively, with 10 bases between them. The CDR3 is 13 residues long. CDR1 ENHRY and CDR2 SYGVKD come from the germline V gene. The CDR3 DNA reads as TGTGCCATCAGTGAGCAGACAACCGACGAGCAGTACTTC. This sequence encodes CAISEQTTDEQYF.

The chain carries TRBV10-3 and TRBJ2-7, with 9 bases lining up with TRBD1. The CDR3 runs to 15 residues. Unmatched junction bases numbered 6, after V lost 4 bases and J lost 2 bases. Germline CDR1 reads ENHRY; CDR2 reads SYGVKD. CDR3 sequence: CAISGTDRGTYEQYF. The CDR3, as DNA: TGTGCCATCAGTGGGACGGACAGGGGAACCTACGAGCAGTACTTC.

This clonotype has only a few counts. This sequence joins TRBV9 and TRBJ1-6; D might be TRBD1 (5 bases). The V end lost 4 bases, the J end lost 7 bases, and 12 bases lay between the germline ends. The germline gives CDR1 SGDLS, CDR2 YYNGEE. The CDR3 length is 14 residues. CDR3 sequence (DNA): TGTGCCAGCAGCCCTCGCGACAGAAATTCACCCCTCCACTTT. Translating gives CASSPRDRNSPLHF.

This clonotype occurred a few times. This sequence joins TRBV5-1 and TRBJ1-6, with 7 bases lining up with TRBD1. With V trimmed by 0 bases and J by 9 bases, 6 bases remained unmatched. The CDR3 is 15 residues long. Germline V gene data show CDR1 as SGHRS and CDR2 as YFSETQ. CDR3 in amino acids: CASSLEVDRASPLHF. The CDR3 nucleotides read TGCGCCAGCAGCTTGGAAGTAGACAGGGCTTCACCCCTCCACTTT.

With regard to this clonotype: A junction end diverges from the germline sequence, so it may reflect a read error. J is TRBJ2-2 and V is TRBV6-5; tentatively, D is TRBD2 (5 bases). Germline V CDR1 and CDR2: MNHEY, SVGAGI. The CDR3 consists of 14 residues. CDR3 protein: CASSYSGNTGELSF. The CDR3 region has the DNA TGTGCCAGCAGTTACTCGGGCAACACCGGGGAGCTGTCTTTT.

For the CDR3, the DNA is TGTGCCAGCAGCAAATTCCGTGAGCAGTTCTTC. Protein sequence: CASSKFREQFF. The rearrangement uses TRBV7-9 and TRBJ2-1; no reliable D call. The V gene's germline CDR1 is SEHNR and CDR2 FQNEAQ (reference sequence). The CDR3 totals 11 residues. Trimming left V 5 bases short and J 9 bases short, with 8 bases between.

The J gene is TRBJ1-5, the V gene TRBV9; the D gene is possibly TRBD1 (5 bases). The CDR3 contains 15 residues. V was cut by 4 bases and J by 3 bases, with 14 bases left in between. The germline V gene encodes CDR1 SGDLS and CDR2 YYNGEE. CDR3 sequence: CASSPNPGNNQPQHF. CDR3 bases: TGTGCCAGCAGCCCGAATCCAGGGAACAATCAGCCCCAGCATTTT.

The V and J genes are TRBV9 and TRBJ1-4; D gene unclear. Germline CDR1 SGDLS, CDR2 YYNGEE. This CDR3 contains 16 residues. Trimming left V 3 bases short and J 8 bases short, with 20 bases between. CDR3 sequence reads: CASSADLTVEVEKLFF. Here the CDR3 DNA reads TGTGCCAGCAGCGCGGACCTGACGGTGGAGGTGGAAAAACTGTTTTTT. Together with reference TRBV9 and TRBJ1-4, the CDR3 gives the full variable domain: DSGVTQTPKHLITATGQRVTLRCSPRSGDLSVYWYQQSLDQGLQFLIQYYNGEERAKGNILERFSAQQFPDLHSELNLSSLELGDSALYFCASSADLTVEVEKLFFGSGTQLSVL.

The chain links TRBV4-3 to TRBJ2-2; D possibly corresponds to TRBD2 (6 bases). The germline V gene has CDR1 LGHNA and CDR2 YSLEER. Deletions cut 8 bases from V and 5 bases from J, with 15 bases between. The CDR3 totals 14 residues. The CDR3 loop reads CASSQEGITGELFF. The CDR3 region has the DNA TGCGCCAGCTCGCAGGAGGGCATTACCGGGGAGCTGTTTTTT.